This T cell receptor (beta chain) came from a study of blood T cells in healthy people across ages. Every donor contributed about 10 milliliters of peripheral blood by blood draw. Extraction of total RNA produced a minimum of 5.5 micrograms from each sample. The germline CDR1 and CDR2 sequences are SGHDT and YYEEEE. This CDR3 has 15 amino acids. J lost 13 bases, V lost 9 bases, and 20 bases had no gene match. The study's findings and limits: TCR beta diversity was tightly associated with the proportion of naive T cells.

For the second PCR, which ran for 7 to 11 cycles, a sample-barcoded 5' primer and a J-beta primer mix were used. TCRdb processed the 5' RACE reads anew with MiXCR; each CDR3 protein has one entry. The sample consists of over 1,500,000 distinct CDR3 sequences, approximately 39% of them appearing once. This clonotype has a handful of counts. Its antigen is still unknown. The material sequenced was blood. This clonotype was sampled from a human donor in good health. The rearrangement links TRBV5-6 to TRBJ2-1, with 9 bases identical to TRBD1. CDR3 residues: CATTDRDRVRETQFF. CDR3 DNA sequence: TGTGCCACCACGGATCGGGACAGGGTTCGAGAGACCCAGTTCTTC.